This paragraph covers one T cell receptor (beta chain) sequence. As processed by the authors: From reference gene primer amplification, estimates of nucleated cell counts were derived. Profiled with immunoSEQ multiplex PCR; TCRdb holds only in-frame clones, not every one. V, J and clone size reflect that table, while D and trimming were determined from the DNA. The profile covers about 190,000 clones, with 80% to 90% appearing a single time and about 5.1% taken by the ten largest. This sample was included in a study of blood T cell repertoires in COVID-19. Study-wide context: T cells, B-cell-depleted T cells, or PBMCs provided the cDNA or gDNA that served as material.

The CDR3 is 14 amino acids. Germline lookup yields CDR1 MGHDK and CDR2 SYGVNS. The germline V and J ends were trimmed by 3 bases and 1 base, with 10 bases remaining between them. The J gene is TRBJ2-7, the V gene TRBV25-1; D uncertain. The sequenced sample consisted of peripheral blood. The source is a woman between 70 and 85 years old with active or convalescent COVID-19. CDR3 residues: CASSDPARSYEQYF. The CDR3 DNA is TGTGCCAGCAGTGATCCGGCTAGGTCCTACGAGCAGTACTTC.